The clone carrying this T cell receptor (beta chain) ranks as medium-sized. Its antigen remains unidentified. This entry belongs to a study of T and B cells in COVID-19 patients. Findings and limits, study-wide: Blood from mildly ill patients while symptomatic, and early samples from severe cases, were scarce. Patients with COVID-19 reportedly showed strongly skewed T cell receptor beta variable and joining gene usage.

Trimming stripped 0 bases from V and 6 bases from J, with 18 bases between. Germline lookup yields CDR1 MNHEY and CDR2 SMNVEV (reference sequence). The CDR3 is made up of 16 amino acids. TRB rearrangements were amplified by multiplex PCR with BIOMED2 TRB-A/B primers. TCRdb reprocessed the multiplex PCR reads with MiXCR, giving one entry per CDR3 protein. The data show about 8,400 distinct CDR3 sequences, under 30% seen once. Blood genomic DNA input for TRB amplification was roughly 220-500 ng. This sequence joins TRBV27 and TRBJ2-7; D may be TRBD1 or TRBD2 (5 bases each). The sample consisted of blood. The TCR was taken from a human donor who had recovered from COVID-19. In nucleotides, the CDR3 is TGTGCCAGCAGTTTATCCAGGGCCCGTGAGGGGTTCGAGCAGTACTTC. Residues: CASSLSRAREGFEQYF.